This is a list of T cell receptor beta chains from one sample in a study of blood T cell repertoires in COVID-19. Sequencing used immunoSEQ multiplex PCR; TCRdb keeps in-frame clones, though not all of them. The data show about 140,000 clones, about 85% seen once. The sequenced material came from peripheral blood. The source is a human donor with acute or convalescent COVID-19. The donor label of this sample is uncertain. Each CDR3 is given with its conserved first and last residue. D genes are given only for firm matches. Clone size is given for some rows only: seen once, a few or many times, or a class if the clone is expanded.

d_gene	v_gene	j_gene	abundance	CDR3aa	CDR3nt
TRBD1	TRBV5-8	TRBJ1-2	-	CASSLSQGGNYGYTF	TGTGCCAGCAGCTTATCTCAGGGGGGTAACTATGGCTACACCTTC
TRBD1	TRBV28	TRBJ2-5	-	CASRPQGFGETQYF	TGTGCCAGCAGGCCACAGGGGTTCGGTGAGACCCAGTACTTC
-	TRBV7-2	TRBJ2-6	-	CASSPSYSGANVLTF	TGTGCCAGCAGCCCTAGTTACTCTGGGGCCAACGTCCTGACTTTC
TRBD2	TRBV19	TRBJ2-1	-	CASSTLAGGSNEQFF	TGTGCCAGTAGTACACTAGCGGGAGGGTCGAATGAGCAGTTCTTC
-	TRBV7-2	TRBJ2-3	-	CASSARDTAGDTQYF	TGTGCCAGCAGTGCTAGGGACACCGCCGGAGATACGCAGTATTTT
-	TRBV7-2	TRBJ1-2	-	CASSSRVRIDGYTF	TGTGCCAGCAGCTCGAGGGTTAGGATTGATGGCTACACCTTC
-	TRBV30	TRBJ1-5	-	CAWRQNNQPQHF	TGTGCCTGGAGACAGAATAATCAGCCCCAGCATTTT
-	TRBV19	TRBJ1-5	-	CASSLTVANLNQPQHF	TGTGCCAGTAGCCTGACAGTGGCAAATCTTAATCAGCCCCAGCATTTT
-	TRBV24-1	TRBJ2-6	-	CATSDPLGGTGANVLTF	TGTGCCACCAGTGATCCATTGGGGGGAACTGGGGCCAACGTCCTGACTTTC
-	TRBV24-1	TRBJ2-1	-	CATSDLTGVEQFF	TGTGCCACCAGTGATTTGACGGGGGTTGAGCAGTTCTTC
TRBD1	TRBV7-2	TRBJ2-1	once	CASSWGQENNEQFF	TGTGCCAGCAGCTGGGGACAGGAGAACAATGAGCAGTTCTTC
-	TRBV24-1	TRBJ1-2	-	CATSDSRRGYTF	TGTGCCACCAGTGATTCAAGGAGAGGCTACACCTTC
-	TRBV4-3	TRBJ1-2	-	CASSQGRAYGYTF	TGCGCCAGCAGCCAAGGCAGGGCCTATGGCTACACCTTC
TRBD1	TRBV6-5	TRBJ2-7	-	CASRLLADRDRRPYF	TGTGCCAGCAGGCTCCTGGCGGACCGGGACAGGAGGCCGTACTTC
TRBD1	TRBV6-5	TRBJ2-7	-	CASRGQGAYEQYF	TGTGCCAGCAGAGGACAGGGGGCCTACGAGCAGTACTTC
-	TRBV27	TRBJ2-1	once	CASSLGGSYNEQFF	TGTGCCAGCAGTTTGGGGGGAAGCTACAATGAGCAGTTCTTC
TRBD1	TRBV7-9	TRBJ1-1	-	CASRTGIGTEAFF	TGTGCCAGTAGGACAGGGATAGGCACTGAAGCTTTCTTT